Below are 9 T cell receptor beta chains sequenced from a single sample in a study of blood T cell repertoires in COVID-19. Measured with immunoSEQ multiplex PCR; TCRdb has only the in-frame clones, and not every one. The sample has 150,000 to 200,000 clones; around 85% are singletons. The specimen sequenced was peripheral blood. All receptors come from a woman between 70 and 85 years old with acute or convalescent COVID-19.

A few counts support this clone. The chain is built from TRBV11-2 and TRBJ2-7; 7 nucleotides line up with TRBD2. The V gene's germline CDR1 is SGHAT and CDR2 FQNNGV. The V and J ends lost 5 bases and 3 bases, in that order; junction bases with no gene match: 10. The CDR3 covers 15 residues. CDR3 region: CASSIQRGLLYEQYF. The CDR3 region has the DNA TGTGCCAGCAGCATACAGCGGGGTCTCCTCTACGAGCAGTACTTC.

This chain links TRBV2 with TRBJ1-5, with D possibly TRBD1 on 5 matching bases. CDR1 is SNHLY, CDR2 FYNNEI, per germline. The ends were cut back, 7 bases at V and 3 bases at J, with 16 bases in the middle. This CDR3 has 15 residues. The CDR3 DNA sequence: TGTGCCAGCAACCCCGGTGGGGGGTCCAATCAGCCCCAGCATTTT. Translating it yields CASNPGGGSNQPQHF.

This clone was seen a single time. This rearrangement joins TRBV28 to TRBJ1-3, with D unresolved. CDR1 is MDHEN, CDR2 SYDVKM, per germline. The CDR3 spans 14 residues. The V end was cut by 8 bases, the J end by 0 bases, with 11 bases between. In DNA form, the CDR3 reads TGTGCCAGCTTGGGAGCGAACTCTGGAAACACCATATATTTT. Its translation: CASLGANSGNTIYF.

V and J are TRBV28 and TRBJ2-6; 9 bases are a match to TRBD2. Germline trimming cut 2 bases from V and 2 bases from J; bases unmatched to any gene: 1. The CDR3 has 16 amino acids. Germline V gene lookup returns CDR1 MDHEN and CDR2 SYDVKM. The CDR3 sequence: CASSLLAGTGANVLTF. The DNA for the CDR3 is TGTGCCAGCAGTTTACTAGCGGGAACTGGGGCCAACGTCCTGACTTTC.

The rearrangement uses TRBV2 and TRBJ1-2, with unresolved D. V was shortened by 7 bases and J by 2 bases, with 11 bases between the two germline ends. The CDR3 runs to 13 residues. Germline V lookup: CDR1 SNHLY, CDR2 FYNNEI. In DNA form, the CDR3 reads TGTGCCAGCATCGGAGGGTTCAACTATGGCTACACCTTC. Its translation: CASIGGFNYGYTF.

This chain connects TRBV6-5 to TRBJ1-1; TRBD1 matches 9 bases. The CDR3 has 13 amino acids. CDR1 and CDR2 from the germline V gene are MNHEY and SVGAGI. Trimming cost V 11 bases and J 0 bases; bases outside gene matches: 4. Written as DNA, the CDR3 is TGTGCCGGTGGGACAGGGATGAACACTGAAGCTTTCTTT. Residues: CAGGTGMNTEAFF.

The DNA of the CDR3 is TGTGCCAGCAGCTCGGGGAGAGGGGGTACGCAGTATTTT. This sequence encodes CASSSGRGGTQYF. The gene calls are TRBV11-3 and TRBJ2-3; possible D gene TRBD1, 6 bases. CDR3 size: 13 residues. The germline CDR1 and CDR2 sequences are SGHNT and YENEEA. The germline V and J ends were trimmed by 4 bases and 8 bases, with 13 bases remaining between them.

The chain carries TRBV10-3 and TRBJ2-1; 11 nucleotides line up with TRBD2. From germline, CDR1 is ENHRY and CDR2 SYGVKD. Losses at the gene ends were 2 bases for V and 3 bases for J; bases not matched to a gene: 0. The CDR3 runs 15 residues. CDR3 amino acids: CAISELAGGYNEQFF. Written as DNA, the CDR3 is TGTGCCATCAGTGAGCTAGCGGGGGGCTACAATGAGCAGTTCTTC.

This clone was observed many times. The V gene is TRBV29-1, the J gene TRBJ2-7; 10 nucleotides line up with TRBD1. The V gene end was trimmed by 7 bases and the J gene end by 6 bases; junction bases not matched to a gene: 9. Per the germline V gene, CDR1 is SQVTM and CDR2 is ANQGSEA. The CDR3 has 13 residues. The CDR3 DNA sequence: TGCAGCGCTGCGACAGGGGGCATATCCGAGCAGTACTTC. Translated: CSAATGGISEQYF.